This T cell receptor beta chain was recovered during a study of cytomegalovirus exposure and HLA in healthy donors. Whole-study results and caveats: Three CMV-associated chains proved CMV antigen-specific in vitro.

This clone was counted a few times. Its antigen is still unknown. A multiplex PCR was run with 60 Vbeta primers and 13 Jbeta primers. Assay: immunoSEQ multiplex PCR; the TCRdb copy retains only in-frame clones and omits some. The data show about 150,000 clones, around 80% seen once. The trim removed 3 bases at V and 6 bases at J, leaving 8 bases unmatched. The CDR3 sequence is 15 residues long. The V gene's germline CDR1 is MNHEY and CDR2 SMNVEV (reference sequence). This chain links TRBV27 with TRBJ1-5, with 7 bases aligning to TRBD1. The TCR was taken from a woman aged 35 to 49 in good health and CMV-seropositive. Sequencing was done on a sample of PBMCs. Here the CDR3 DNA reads TGTGCCAGCAGTTTCCTGCCGACAGGGATTCAGCCCCAGCATTTT. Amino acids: CASSFLPTGIQPQHF.